Listed below are T cell receptor beta chains from one sample, sequenced in a study of T-cell memory formation after mild COVID-19. MiXCR, run by TCRdb on the 5' RACE reads, gives a single entry per CDR3 protein. Found here are hundreds of thousands of distinct CDR3 sequences, about 23% of them singletons; the top ten hold approximately 12%. The material sequenced was PBMCs or a T cell subset sorted from them (not recorded which). The receptor set was obtained from an adult woman who had mild COVID-19 (a few samples of this study predate the infection). Cell type and time point are not known. CDR3s include the opening cysteine and the closing phenylalanine or tryptophan.

V: TRBV11-1
CDR3: CASRIVGTSESNEQFF

V: TRBV5-1
CDR3: CASSFDRSSYNEQFF

V: TRBV5-1
CDR3: CASSLGLAGGGNEQFF

V: TRBV29-1
CDR3: CSVGRGNTDTQYF

V: TRBV15
CDR3: CATSRESRGAYEQYF

V: TRBV27
CDR3: CASSHRDSEAFF

V: TRBV2
CDR3: CASSEGVSGDTDTQYF

V: TRBV7-6
CDR3: CASSLGSVEDTQYF

V: TRBV7-9
CDR3: CASSPQGLDGYTF

V: TRBV6-2/TRBV6-3
CDR3: CASSYGRDMVNEQFF

V: TRBV7-9
CDR3: CASGDPSSYNEQFF

V: TRBV12-3/TRBV12-4
CDR3: CASSPGGANQPQHF

V: TRBV20-1
CDR3: CSARAHFVPGEVMNTEAFF

V: TRBV5-1
CDR3: CASSWTGTGADYPSTDTQYF

V: TRBV12-5
CDR3: CASGLKLAGAPYNEQFF

V: TRBV9
CDR3: CASSVTGSGANVLTF

V: TRBV5-6
CDR3: CASSLWGRNTGELFF

V: TRBV12-3/TRBV12-4
CDR3: CASSPRTEGGYTF

V: TRBV25-1
CDR3: CASRLTGVMNTEAFF

V: TRBV6-5
CDR3: CASRRQGGEKLFF

V: TRBV12-3/TRBV12-4
CDR3: CASRLREGPDTQYF

V: TRBV10-3
CDR3: CAISPGTGSNEQFF

V: TRBV7-2
CDR3: CASSLEGQGGHEQYF

V: TRBV20-1
CDR3: CSVPDRSGYTF

V: TRBV25-1
CDR3: CASSEPQRVLVDEQFF

V: TRBV7-7
CDR3: CASSFVPTDTQYF

V: TRBV6-1
CDR3: CASSESDRGSVGYTF

V: TRBV30
CDR3: CAWKQGLTQYF

V: TRBV12-3/TRBV12-4
CDR3: CASSLATGQGAYGYTF

V: TRBV7-3
CDR3: CASSLAENTEAFF

V: TRBV9
CDR3: CASSEGPNTEAFF

V: TRBV12-3/TRBV12-4
CDR3: CASSFGGASYNEQFF

V: TRBV20-1
CDR3: CSISQGRASTDTQYF

V: TRBV20-1
CDR3: CSATGGDQPQHF

V: TRBV12-3/TRBV12-4
CDR3: CASTMRGETQYF

V: TRBV24-1
CDR3: CATSASFRGTEQFF

V: TRBV30
CDR3: CAWSGPLGPLHF

V: TRBV12-3/TRBV12-4
CDR3: CASSPGTAYNQPQHF

V: TRBV18
CDR3: CASSPEEETQYF

V: TRBV25-1
CDR3: CATQGRENTGELFF